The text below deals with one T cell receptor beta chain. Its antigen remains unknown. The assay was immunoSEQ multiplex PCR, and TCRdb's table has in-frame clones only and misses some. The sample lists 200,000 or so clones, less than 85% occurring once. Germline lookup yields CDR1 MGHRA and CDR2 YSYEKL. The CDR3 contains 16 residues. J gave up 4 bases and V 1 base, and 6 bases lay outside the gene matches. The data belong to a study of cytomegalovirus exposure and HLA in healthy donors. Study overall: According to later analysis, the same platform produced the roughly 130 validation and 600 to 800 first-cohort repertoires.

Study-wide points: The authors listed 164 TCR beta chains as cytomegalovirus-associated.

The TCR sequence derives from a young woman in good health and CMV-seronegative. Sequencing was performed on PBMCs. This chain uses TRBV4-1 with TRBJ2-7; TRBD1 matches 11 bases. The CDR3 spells CASSQAAGQGVYEQYF. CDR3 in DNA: TGCGCCAGCAGCCAAGCGGCGGGACAGGGGGTTTACGAGCAGTACTTC.